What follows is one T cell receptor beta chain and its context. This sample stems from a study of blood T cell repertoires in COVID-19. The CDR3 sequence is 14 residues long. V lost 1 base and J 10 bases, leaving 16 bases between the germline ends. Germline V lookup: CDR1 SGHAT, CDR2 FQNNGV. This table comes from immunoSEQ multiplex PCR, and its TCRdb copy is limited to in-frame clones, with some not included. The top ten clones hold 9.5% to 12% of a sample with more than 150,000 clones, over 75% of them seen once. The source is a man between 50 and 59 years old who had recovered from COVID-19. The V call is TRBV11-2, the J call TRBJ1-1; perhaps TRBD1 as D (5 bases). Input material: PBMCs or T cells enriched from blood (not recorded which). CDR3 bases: TGTGCCAGCAGCTTAGTGGGCCAGGGACTACGAGCTTTCTTT. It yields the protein CASSLVGQGLRAFF.